A selection of T cell receptor beta chains follows, all from one sample in a study of T cell responses to AZD1222 COVID-19 vaccine. Produced via immunoSEQ multiplex PCR; TCRdb's table is partial and in-frame only. The data contain 150,000 or so clones, 90% to 95% of them singletons. This material consisted of peripheral blood, taken 28 days after the second AZD1222 dose. All receptors derive from an adult who received the AZD1222 COVID-19 vaccine. Each CDR3 is given with its conserved first and last residue. D genes are given only for firm matches. Clone size appears in some rows only: once, few, many, or a class for an expanded clone.

V gene	J gene	D gene	clone size	CDR3 DNA	CDR3 protein
TRBV9	TRBJ2-3	TRBD2	.	TGTGCCAGCAGCGTCGGGACTAGCGGTTACACAGATACGCAGTATTTT	CASSVGTSGYTDTQYF
TRBV14	TRBJ2-5	.	.	TGTGCCAGCAGACCAGGGGTGGTAGAGACCCAGTACTTC	CASRPGVVETQYF
TRBV18	TRBJ1-1	TRBD1	.	TGTGCCAGCTCACGGACAGGGGACAACACTGAAGCTTTCTTT	CASSRTGDNTEAFF
TRBV6-6	TRBJ2-3	.	.	TGTGCCAGCAGCCTCAACCCCGACGGAACAGATACGCAGTATTTT	CASSLNPDGTDTQYF
TRBV5-1	TRBJ2-5	.	.	TGCGCCAGCAAGGGGACACTACCTTTCCAAGAGACCCAGTACTTC	CASKGTLPFQETQYF
TRBV9	TRBJ1-2	.	.	TGTGCCAGCAGCGTAGGCACAGGGTTAAGTGGCTACACCTTC	CASSVGTGLSGYTF
TRBV19	TRBJ2-2	TRBD1	.	TGTGCCATAGGGTTAGACAGGGTGGCCGGGGAGCTGTTTTTT	CAIGLDRVAGELFF
TRBV9	TRBJ1-1	.	.	TGTGCCAGCACCCGTGGGGGGCTGGCCACTGAAGCTTTCTTT	CASTRGGLATEAFF
TRBV4-3	TRBJ2-4	TRBD2	once	TGCGCCAGCAGCCAAGCAAAGGGAGTAAGACTAGCGGGAGGCCCCAAAAACATTCAGTACTTC	CASSQAKGVRLAGGPKNIQYF
TRBV7-9	TRBJ2-2	.	.	TGTGCCAGCAGCTCCCGGCACAGCCCGAACACCGGGGAGCTGTTTTTT	CASSSRHSPNTGELFF
TRBV5-4	TRBJ2-1	TRBD2	.	TGTGCCAGCAGCTTTAGCGGGAGCAATGAGCAGTTCTTC	CASSFSGSNEQFF
TRBV6-2/TRBV6-3	TRBJ2-7	.	.	TGTGCCAGCAGTTACGTCACAGGGAGGGCCGGGTACGAGCAGTACTTC	CASSYVTGRAGYEQYF